The sequence of this T cell receptor beta chain was determined in a study of blood T cell repertoires in COVID-19. The CDR3 has 14 residues. J lost 4 bases, V lost 4 bases, and 7 bases had no gene match. Looked up from germline, CDR1 is SGHNT and CDR2 is YYREEE (reference sequence). Study processing details: Scientists estimated how many nucleated cells there were by amplifying reference gene primers. Clones were sequenced by immunoSEQ multiplex PCR, and TCRdb holds only the in-frame ones, with some missing. V and J calls and clone size are copied from that table; D and trimming were computed from the DNA. The sample shows roughly 290,000 clones, more than 80% of them seen only once.

The clonotype originates from a woman aged 25 to 39 with COVID-19, enrolled during active disease. Sequenced input: peripheral blood. The J gene is TRBJ2-7, the V gene TRBV5-4; 8 bases map to TRBD1. The CDR3 DNA follows: TGTGCCAGCAGCCCCAGGGGGCTTGTTTACGAGCAGTACTTC. The encoded protein is CASSPRGLVYEQYF.